Listed here is a single T cell receptor beta chain. The record originates from a study of blood T cell repertoires in COVID-19. Profiled with immunoSEQ multiplex PCR; TCRdb holds only in-frame clones, not every one. This sample carries approximately 180,000 clones, around 90% of them seen once, and the ten largest clones take 0.5% to 0.55%. Germline V gene lookup returns CDR1 MNHEY and CDR2 SMNVEV (reference sequence). V gave up 3 bases and J gave up 8 bases; unmatched junction bases: 7. The CDR3 runs to 15 residues. The source of this sequence is a man aged 50-60 years with acute or convalescent COVID-19. The V call is TRBV27, the J call TRBJ1-4; 9 positions agree with TRBD1. Sequenced sample: peripheral blood. The CDR3 nucleotides read TGTGCCAGCAGTTTGTGGACAGGGGTTGGGGAAAAACTGTTTTTT. Its translation: CASSLWTGVGEKLFF.